The present T cell receptor beta chain was sequenced within a study of cytomegalovirus exposure and HLA in healthy donors. As for the study in general: In a later analysis, it was reported that the approximately 120 validation repertoires had been produced on the same platform as the 700 or so repertoires belonging to the first cohort.

Clones were read by immunoSEQ multiplex PCR, and TCRdb kept only the in-frame ones, dropping some. The sample shows around 110,000 clones, roughly 90% of them seen only once. Points from the study as a whole: Most observed TCR sequences were rare, whereas some public TCRs were detected in many donors.

This clone was detected only once. Antigen: not known. This clonotype was obtained from a woman aged 18-29 years in good health and CMV-seropositive. What was sequenced was PBMCs.

CDR3 nucleotide sequence: TGTGCCAGCAGCCCGAGCGGGGACGGGGAGCTGTTTTTT. Translation gives CASSPSGDGELFF. The V call is TRBV9, the J call TRBJ2-2, with 7 positions matching TRBD2. V shed 4 bases and J 7 bases; nucleotides not matched to a gene: 4. This CDR3 is built from 13 residues. From germline, CDR1 is SGDLS and CDR2 YYNGEE.